This paragraph covers one TCR beta chain sequence. Its antigen is unidentified. The sample belongs to a study of cytomegalovirus exposure and HLA in healthy donors. Findings of the study overall: A highly shared variant cluster was judged a likely technical artifact. Most TCR sequences were uncommon, yet certain public TCRs appeared in many donors.

This PCR relied on a set of 60 Vbeta primers and 13 Jbeta primers. Data came from immunoSEQ multiplex PCR; TCRdb stores just in-frame clones and leaves some out. The sample has 180,000 or so clones; around 82% are singletons. Germline V gene sequence: CDR1 SQVTM, CDR2 ANQGSEA. Trimming pared 4 bases from V and 7 bases from J, leaving 14 bases between. This CDR3 is 13 amino acids long. The source is a woman aged 25 to 39 in good health and CMV-seropositive. The rearrangement links TRBV29-1 to TRBJ1-5, with D uncertain. Sequenced material: PBMCs. CDR3 sequence reads: CSVVLGSGQPQHF. The CDR3 nucleotides are TGCAGCGTTGTTTTGGGATCGGGGCAGCCCCAGCATTTT.